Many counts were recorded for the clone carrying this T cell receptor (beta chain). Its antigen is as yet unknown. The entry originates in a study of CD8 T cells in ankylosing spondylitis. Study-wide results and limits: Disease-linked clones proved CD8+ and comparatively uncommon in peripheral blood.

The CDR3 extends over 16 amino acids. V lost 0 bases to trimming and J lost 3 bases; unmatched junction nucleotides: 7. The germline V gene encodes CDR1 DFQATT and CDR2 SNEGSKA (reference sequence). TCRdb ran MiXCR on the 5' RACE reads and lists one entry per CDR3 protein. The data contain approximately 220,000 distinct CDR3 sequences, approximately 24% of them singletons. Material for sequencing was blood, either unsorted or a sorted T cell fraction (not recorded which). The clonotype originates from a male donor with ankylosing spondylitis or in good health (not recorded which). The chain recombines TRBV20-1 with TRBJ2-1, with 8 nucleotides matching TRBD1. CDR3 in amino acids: CSARDPGRGLYNEQFF. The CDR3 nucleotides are TGCAGTGCTAGAGATCCCGGCAGGGGGCTCTACAATGAGCAGTTCTTC.